The present T cell receptor (beta chain) was sequenced within a study of graft-versus-host responses after intestinal transplantation listed by TCRdb under 2021. As for the study more broadly: The transplants that recipients got were multivisceral, liver-intestinal, or isolated intestinal. All recipients received anti-thymocyte globulin induction followed by maintenance tacrolimus and steroids for approximately 3 years. Bulk TCR-beta CDR3 sequencing was used to track graft-versus-host and host-versus-graft alloreactive T cell clones in the graft, circulation and bone marrow after intestinal transplantation. To identify alloreactive clones, pre-transplant mixed lymphocyte reaction products were sequenced and then compared with unstimulated pre-transplant donor and recipient T cells. Of the 20 to 25 intestinal transplant recipients enrolled in the cohort, one of whom was a retransplant, a few patients without pretransplant specimens were excluded. A peak of at least 4% donor T cells among recipient peripheral blood mononuclear cells was the definition used for donor T cell macrochimerism. Rather than going through the commercial service, samples from a few later patients were sequenced in-house on an Illumina MiSeq and processed with MiXCR.

Libraries were prepared through the immunoSEQ multiplex PCR assay. For most patients, genomic DNA was isolated with the Qiagen DNeasy Blood and Tissue Kit and sent frozen to Adaptive Biotechnologies for TCR sequencing. Adaptive Biotechnologies carried out high-throughput TCR-beta CDR3 sequencing of genomic DNA for most patients. In the authors' own workflow: Adaptive's ImmunoSEQ software was the source of the TCR sequencing data for 15 to 20 patients, while a few other patients were processed with MiXCR and VDJtools. CD4 versus CD8 sorting errors were corrected by removing sequences found in both subsets at a frequency ratio below 5:1. CDR3 nucleotide sequences shared between donor and recipient were removed because the origin of such sequences could not be assigned. To be classed as alloreactive, a clone needed at least 2-fold expansion over unstimulated cells and a minimum CFSE-low frequency of 0.002% (template counts) or 0.001% (read counts). Clones detected in sequenced pre-transplant spleen, lymph node, or MLR CFSE-low populations of the donor or recipient were defined as mappable. Cumulative frequency of alloreactive clones was calculated as a percentage of all sequences weighted by copy number. TCRdb carries this immuneACCESS record with in-frame sequences only. Its versions omit some clonotypes, under half of them owing to an unresolved V gene in the studies checked, with the rest unexplained. V and J calls and clone size are given by that table; D and trimming were obtained from the DNA. For this sample there are tens of thousands of clones; 85% to 95% appear just once. The ten top clones hold 0.4% to 0.6% of the sample.

The CDR3 has 13 amino acids, counting the end cysteine and phenylalanine. This entry keeps only the CDR3 DNA: 39 bases, framed from base 1. V and J lose 2 bases and 4 bases, and a span of 9 bases separates them. Taken from the germline V gene (reference sequence), the CDR1 and CDR2 loops are MNHEY and SMNVEV. Worth noting for this clone: There is no known antigen for this receptor. No much larger clone is present one base from it, and per-base qualities are unavailable.

The time point label for this specimen denotes: cells obtained before transplantation from donor or recipient. CD3+CD4+ and CD3+CD8+ populations were FACS-sorted from unstimulated pre-transplant donor and recipient cells taken from spleen or lymph nodes. The full study reports these points: In the allografts of patients with donor T cell macrochimerism, GvH to HvG T cell clonal ratios were high. GvH clones were found in recipient bone marrow, and some of the GvH clones appeared earlier in ileal mucosa or blood, which is consistent with an intestinal mucosal origin. Early after transplant, peak levels of circulating GvH clones were found to be associated with declines in HvG clones. The relatively low number and heterogeneity of intestinal transplant patients limited the conclusions.

The sample in question was unstimulated CD8+ T cells sorted from spleen or lymph node cells, obtained before intestinal transplant. The TCR comes from a human donor who received an intestinal transplant. This chain joins TRBV27 to TRBJ2-7; the D segment cannot be called with confidence. The DNA sequence is TGTGCCAGCAGTTTAGGCGGAGAATACGAGCAGTACTTC. Its product reads: CASSLGGEYEQYF.